This T cell receptor (beta chain) was identified during a study of graft-versus-host responses after intestinal transplantation. As for the study in general: Among the recipients, transplants were multivisceral, liver-intestinal, or isolated intestinal. Induction with anti-thymocyte globulin, then tacrolimus and steroids for roughly three years, was given to all recipients.

Findings and caveats of the study: Declining HvG levels early post-transplant were linked to peak circulating GvH clone levels. The recipient marrow held GvH clones, and some of them showed up first in ileum or blood.

The data were produced by immunoSEQ multiplex PCR, yet TCRdb's version contains in-frame clones alone and is incomplete. The data contain 20,000 to 30,000 clones, less than 85% of them seen just once; the ten biggest clones take up 0.95% to 1.3%. Germline CDR1 reads SNHLY; CDR2 reads FYNNEI. The V end was cut by 6 bases, the J end by 0 bases, with 25 bases between. This CDR3 contains 19 residues. To note about this clone: The target antigen is unknown.

The chain combines TRBV2 with TRBJ2-3; D may correspond to TRBD1 or TRBD2 (7 bases each). This receptor was taken from a human patient who received an intestinal transplant, so some T cells may come from the graft donor. Sequencing used PBMCs, obtained 28 days after intestinal transplant. CDR3 in DNA: TGTGCCAGCAGCCAAGCCGACAGGGAGGGCGGGTTAAGCACAGATACGCAGTATTTT. It translates to CASSQADREGGLSTDTQYF.